The source of this T cell receptor beta chain is a study of identical twins listed by TCRdb under 2016. For the study in its entirety: TCR alpha and beta repertoires from monozygotic twins, unrelated adults of various ages and cord blood were deep-sequenced to test whether fetal clonotypes persist. To rule out contamination, the twin experiments were replicated at different times with different library preparation protocols. Results and caveats for the whole study, not just this receptor: In beta out-of-frame sequences, excess twin sharing was weaker, because having fewer shared sequences lowered the signal-to-noise ratio. Out-of-frame TCR alpha sharing in monozygotic twins was systematically underestimated by recombination models, whereas sharing between unrelated individuals was in agreement with the recombination models. Abundant cord blood beta clonotypes had fewer insertions, young adult naive repertoires showed a similar but weaker trend, and memory repertoires showed no such trend. Compared with coincidental sharing between unrelated individuals, out-of-frame TCR alpha sequences shared between twins had an excess of sequences with low generation probability. Conclusions relied on cross-sectional statistical analysis, since the same donors could not be followed over many years. Invariant T cells such as MAIT and iNKT could partly confound zero-insertion analyses, though diverse VJ usage argued against this for most clonotypes.

Of note for this clonotype: Its target antigen remains unknown. The sample holds no much larger clone one base away, and base qualities are not on file.

Every donor in the study was a healthy Caucasian. Three unrelated non-twin adults were also sequenced: a male aged 18 to 30, a male aged 50 to 60 and a female aged 50 to 60. Miltenyi CD45RO+ enrichment and human naive T-cell isolation kits were used to isolate memory (CD45RO+) and naive T cells from PBMC. V drops 5 bases and J drops 8 bases, leaving 10 bases in between. CDR1 and CDR2, looked up from the germline V gene, are MDHEN and SYDVKM. The CDR3 starts with the cysteine, ends with the phenylalanine, and has 12 residues. Only CDR3 DNA remains: 36 bases, in frame from the first base. Receptor amplification or capture employed 5' RACE. The run used an Illumina HiSeq 2000. A universal primer binding site was introduced by template switching, and a unique molecular identifier was present in the final cDNA, enabling accurate counting of TCR cDNA molecules. First-strand cDNA for TCR alpha and beta chains was synthesized from specific primers in the conserved constant-segment region. Each cDNA library was double barcoded, with a SMART-Mk sample barcode plus Illumina barcodes, to control for contamination. Two successive PCR steps introduced TruSeq adapter sequences along with Illumina sample barcodes. The Illumina HiSeq platform was used with custom primers to sequence TCR alpha and beta cDNA libraries. The original pipeline was this. MiGEC was used to process raw reads and extract unique molecular identifiers, and MiXCR was used to find CDR3 positions. Recombination models were inferred per individual with the repgenHMM and IGoR tools using an EM algorithm. Shared clonotypes were analyzed with the tcR package in R, and sharing was normalized by the product of cloneset sizes. To study raw recombination free of thymic and clonal selection effects, out-of-frame nonproductive sequences were analyzed. The public sequencing data were trimmed at Q25 with fastp and processed into clonotypes with MiXCR by TCRdb, which kept only in-frame beta chains. Rows with a matching CDR3 protein are joined into one entry that keeps the most common DNA and genes. The V and J calls shown here were made by TCRdb, not taken from the authors' results. The sample table shows about 690,000 distinct CDR3 sequences, and 6.1% are seen once. The ten largest make up 1.5% to 2% of the sample.

The material sequenced was naive T cells sorted from blood. Taken with the paper, the label for cell subset or site translates to: cells isolated with a human naive T-cell isolation kit. The chain is encoded by TRBV28 joined to TRBJ2-1; 5 matching bases give a weak D call of TRBD2. The sequence was obtained from a man aged 18 to 29 in good health. The nucleotides read TGTGCCAGCAGTGGACTGCGCTATGAGCAGTTCTTC. It is translated as CASSGLRYEQFF.